Below are 16 T cell receptor beta chains sequenced from a single sample in a study of T cell repertoires in cytomegalovirus infection. TCRdb re-called the reads with MiXCR, one entry per CDR3 protein. Among fewer than 550,000 distinct CDR3 sequences listed, approximately 31% were seen once. The specimen sequenced was PBMCs. The source of these receptors is a human donor in good health (CMV status not recorded). Some clones in this sample may be carry-over from other donors' samples.

This clonotype has a count of ten or more. J is TRBJ1-2 and V is TRBV11-2; tentatively, D is TRBD1 (5 bases). Germline V gene sequence: CDR1 SGHAT, CDR2 FQNNGV. The V end lost 5 bases, the J end lost 2 bases, and 15 bases lay between the germline ends. CDR3 length: 15 amino acids. For the CDR3, the DNA is TGTGCCAGCAGCGAGGGACCGGAAAACAACTATGGCTACACCTTC. Protein: CASSEGPENNYGYTF. Drawing the rest from reference TRBV11-2 and TRBJ1-2, the complete variable domain is EAGVAQSPRYKIIEKRQSVAFWCNPISGHATLYWYQQILGQGPKLLIQFQNNGVVDDSQLPKDRFSAERLKGVDSTLKIQPAKLEDSAVYLCASSEGPENNYGYTFGSGTRLTVV.

The chain carries TRBV12-3 or TRBV12-4 and TRBJ2-3, with 13 bases identical to TRBD2. This CDR3 region has 16 residues. The junction had 5 bases not matched to a gene; V was cut back by 6 bases and J by 2 bases. The CDR3 sequence: CASSQLAGGITDTQYF. As DNA, the CDR3 is TGTGCCAGCAGCCAACTAGCGGGGGGGATCACAGATACGCAGTATTTT.

This clonotype was seen a handful of times. The genes are TRBV12-3 or TRBV12-4 and TRBJ1-2; the D gene is possibly TRBD1 (6 bases). Trimming removed 5 bases at V and 5 bases at J, with 9 bases between. The CDR3 contains 12 residues. CDR3 loop: CASSRTEYGYTF. For the CDR3, the DNA is TGTGCCAGCAGTAGGACAGAGTATGGCTACACCTTC.

The chain links TRBV12-3 or TRBV12-4 to TRBJ2-7; 8 bases match TRBD2. The V segment lost 6 bases and the J segment 4 bases; nucleotides outside the gene matches: 11. CDR3 length equals 15 residues. The CDR3 here is CASSPKVAGRYEQYF. Here the CDR3 DNA reads TGTGCCAGCAGCCCCAAGGTAGCGGGGCGGTACGAGCAGTACTTC.

This clonotype has more than one count but fewer than ten. The genes are TRBV27 and TRBJ2-3; no firm D call. Germline assignment: CDR1 MNHEY and CDR2 SMNVEV (reference sequence). The V end was cut by 0 bases, the J end by 2 bases, with 27 bases between. The CDR3 is made up of 21 amino acids. CDR3 bases: TGTGCCAGCAGTTTATCCTCTCTACCCTTGTCGATTATTGCGGACACAGATACGCAGTATTTT. It is translated as CASSLSSLPLSIIADTDTQYF.

This clonotype appeared a few times. The rearrangement uses TRBV12-3 or TRBV12-4 and TRBJ2-3; D gene ambiguous. V gave up 4 bases and J gave up 5 bases, with 10 bases separating them. The CDR3 spans 13 residues. Here the CDR3 reads CASSWRAEDTQYF. The CDR3 nucleotides read TGTGCCAGCAGTTGGCGAGCAGAAGATACGCAGTATTTT.

Note on this clonotype: This could be a read error, since a much larger clone is one nucleotide away. In DNA form, the CDR3 reads TGTGCCAGCAGCTTAGGGACACCTGGAAACACCATATATTTT. It is translated as CASSLGTPGNTIYF. The chain is built from TRBV7-2 and TRBJ1-3; D perhaps matches TRBD1 (5 bases). This CDR3 has 14 residues. V was clipped by 1 base and J by 2 bases, with 6 bases between them. CDR1 is SGHTA, CDR2 FQGNSA, per germline.

The chain links TRBV10-3 to TRBJ2-3; D is undetermined. The CDR3 length is 16 residues. Trimming removed 0 bases from V and 2 bases from J, with 12 bases in between. Germline CDR1 ENHRY, CDR2 SYGVKD. The DNA of the CDR3 is TGTGCCATCAGTGAGTCGATAGGAAACCCCACAGATACGCAGTATTTT. It yields the protein CAISESIGNPTDTQYF.

In DNA, the CDR3 is TGCGCCAGCAGCCGCGGACAGGGACCCCTTACAACTAATGAAAAACTGTTTTTT. As protein: CASSRGQGPLTTNEKLFF. The J gene is TRBJ1-4, the V gene TRBV4-1; 8 bases map to TRBD1. This CDR3 is built from 18 residues. Germline trimming cut 4 bases from V and 0 bases from J; bases unmatched to any gene: 10. Germline values: CDR1 MGHRA, CDR2 YSYEKL.

The rearrangement links TRBV20-1 to TRBJ1-1, with a possible D match to TRBD1 (5 bases). Between the trimmed V and J ends, which lost 6 bases and 6 bases, there was a span of 23 bases. Germline V CDR1 and CDR2: DFQATT, SNEGSKA (reference sequence). The CDR3 extends over 15 amino acids. CDR3 region: CSALLYPEGLPEAFF. The CDR3 region has the DNA TGCAGTGCCCTTTTATATCCGGAGGGGCTACCTGAAGCTTTCTTT.

The V gene is TRBV2, the J gene TRBJ1-1; D is uncertain. The V gene lost 3 bases and the J gene lost 5 bases, with 7 bases spanning the gap. This CDR3 has 12 amino acids. In germline, CDR1 is SNHLY, CDR2 FYNNEI. This CDR3 is CASSDPGTEAFF. The DNA of the CDR3 is TGTGCCAGCAGTGACCCGGGGACTGAAGCTTTCTTT. Complete variable domain (other parts from reference TRBV2 and TRBJ1-1): EPEVTQTPSHQVTQMGQEVILRCVPISNHLYFYWYRQILGQKVEFLVSFYNNEISEKSEIFDDQFSVERPDGSNFTLKIRSTKLEDSAMYFCASSDPGTEAFFGQGTRLTVV.

The chain carries TRBV19 and TRBJ1-2; 7 bases are a match to TRBD1. Looked up from germline, CDR1 is LNHDA and CDR2 is SQIVND (reference sequence). The CDR3 totals 13 residues. V shed 11 bases, J shed 4 bases, and the junction held 10 bases outside the gene matches. Here the CDR3 DNA reads TGTGCCTCTTACAGGGGTTTCGGCTATGGCTACACCTTC. Translated, it gives CASYRGFGYGYTF.

This CDR3 reads CASSRVGSGGAQDTQYF. The CDR3 DNA reads as TGTGCCAGCAGCCGAGTGGGTAGCGGGGGGGCCCAAGATACGCAGTATTTT. The V gene is TRBV12-3 or TRBV12-4, the J gene TRBJ2-3; TRBD2 matches 11 bases. There are 17 residues in the CDR3. V was clipped by 6 bases and J by 5 bases; unmatched bases: 13.

For this clonotype: A read error may be the cause here, since a much bigger clone is one base away. The J gene is TRBJ2-1, the V gene TRBV7-2, with 7 bases aligning to TRBD2. V trimming: 5 bases; J trimming: 9 bases; junction bases outside the gene matches: 7. CDR3 length equals 13 residues. Germline V gene lookup returns CDR1 SGHTA and CDR2 FQGNSA. The CDR3, as DNA: TGTGCCAGCAGCATAGTTGGCGGGAGTGAGCAGTTCTTC. Its protein is CASSIVGGSEQFF.

The rearrangement joins TRBV20-1 to TRBJ2-1; 11 nucleotides align to TRBD2. V was clipped by 4 bases and J by 2 bases; unmatched bases: 4. The germline V gene has CDR1 DFQATT and CDR2 SNEGSKA (reference sequence). The CDR3 sequence is 15 residues long. The CDR3 DNA is TGCAGTGCTAACCGACTAGCGGGGACCTACAATGAGCAGTTCTTC. Translated: CSANRLAGTYNEQFF.

In DNA form, the CDR3 reads TGCGCCAGCAGCCAGTCTAGCGGGGCCCCCTACGAGCAGTACTTC. Protein sequence: CASSQSSGAPYEQYF. This chain links TRBV4-1 with TRBJ2-7; 9 bases match TRBD2. There are 15 residues in the CDR3. After removal of 3 bases from V and 2 bases from J, the junction contained 5 bases not matched to a gene. The germline CDR1 and CDR2 sequences are MGHRA and YSYEKL.